This T cell receptor beta chain was identified in a study of identical twins. TCRdb recomputed calls from the 5' RACE reads with MiXCR, one row per CDR3 protein. The sample consists of hundreds of thousands of distinct CDR3 sequences, about 12% of them appearing once. This clonotype was detected ten times or more. Its antigen is as yet unknown. In every case, the donor was a healthy Caucasian. The V end lost 0 bases, the J end lost 2 bases, and 7 bases lay between the germline ends. The CDR3 is 14 amino acids. Per germline, CDR1 SGHRS and CDR2 YFSETQ. The study's findings and limits: Without tracking the same donors, conclusions rested on cross-sectional statistical analysis. For monozygotic twins, models underestimated out-of-frame TCR alpha sharing.

In addition, the sample was reused for a study of yellow fever vaccine responses in identical twins.

The specimen was PBMCs. This receptor was taken from a woman aged 18-29 years in good health. The rearrangement joins TRBV5-1 to TRBJ2-3; D unclear. DNA of the CDR3: TGCGCCAGCAGCTTGGTTAGTACCACAGATACGCAGTATTTT. Translating it yields CASSLVSTTDTQYF.